This passage covers 15 T cell receptor beta chains from one sample sequenced in a study of blood T cell repertoires in COVID-19. Clones were sequenced by immunoSEQ multiplex PCR, and TCRdb holds only the in-frame ones, with some missing. The sample lists approximately 150,000 clones, 88% seen once, with roughly 1.9% in the top ten. The specimen was peripheral blood. Receptors originate from a man aged 45 to 65 who had recovered from COVID-19.

J is TRBJ1-2 and V is TRBV6-5, with D unresolved. V shed 4 bases and J shed 1 base, with 13 bases lying between them. Per germline, CDR1 MNHEY and CDR2 SVGAGI. There are 15 residues in the CDR3. The CDR3 loop reads CASSSLLTLNYGYTF. CDR3 in DNA: TGTGCCAGCAGTTCCCTCCTGACACTTAACTATGGCTACACCTTC.

The chain couples TRBV6-5 to TRBJ1-1; the D gene is possibly TRBD1 (5 bases). The length of the CDR3 is 14 residues. Looked up from germline, CDR1 is MNHEY and CDR2 is SVGAGI. Trimming left V 7 bases short and J 4 bases short, with 16 bases between. CDR3 amino acids: CASTKAGGSTEAFF. For the CDR3, the DNA is TGTGCCAGCACCAAGGCCGGGGGAAGCACTGAAGCTTTCTTT.

The gene calls are TRBV13 and TRBJ1-1; D might be TRBD1 (5 bases). There are 12 residues in the CDR3. Germline-derived CDR1 and CDR2 are PRHDT and FYEKMQ (reference sequence). V was shortened by 7 bases and J by 6 bases, with 12 bases between the two germline ends. CDR3 in DNA: TGTGCCAGCAAAAGGGCGGGGGCTGAAGCTTTCTTT. Protein sequence: CASKRAGAEAFF.

This chain uses TRBV2 with TRBJ1-1; 7 positions match TRBD1. The CDR3 is 16 residues long. Germline CDR1 reads SNHLY; CDR2 reads FYNNEI. The trim removed 6 bases at V and 1 base at J, leaving 11 bases unmatched. CDR3 protein: CASRGPTGWRNTEAFF. Written as DNA, the CDR3 is TGTGCCAGCAGGGGTCCGACAGGGTGGAGGAACACTGAAGCTTTCTTT. Full variable domain (remainder filled in from reference TRBV2 and TRBJ1-1): EPEVTQTPSHQVTQMGQEVILRCVPISNHLYFYWYRQILGQKVEFLVSFYNNEISEKSEIFDDQFSVERPDGSNFTLKIRSTKLEDSAMYFCASRGPTGWRNTEAFFGQGTRLTVV.

This clone has a count of ten or more. The J gene is TRBJ1-1, the V gene TRBV29-1; 10 bases align to TRBD1. This CDR3 contains 13 residues. V lost 7 bases, J lost 11 bases, and 13 bases stayed unmatched. Germline V gene lookup returns CDR1 SQVTM and CDR2 ANQGSEA. CDR3 in DNA: TGCAGCGCTGTAGGGACAGGGGATCCAGGGGCTTTCTTT. Its protein is CSAVGTGDPGAFF.

The chain links TRBV19 to TRBJ2-2; TRBD2 is a possible D gene (5 bases). V was trimmed by 8 bases and J by 1 base, leaving 8 bases between them. The CDR3 extends over 13 amino acids. Germline V gives CDR1 LNHDA, CDR2 SQIVND (reference sequence). DNA of the CDR3: TGTGCCAGTTTCCGGGAGAACACCGGGGAGCTGTTTTTT. Translating gives CASFRENTGELFF.

The CDR3 coding sequence is TGTGCCAGCAGTTACCGAGGACAGCGACTCAACGAGCAGTACTTC. Amino acid sequence: CASSYRGQRLNEQYF. V is TRBV6-5 and J is TRBJ2-7; D might be TRBD1 (6 bases). V shed 2 bases and J shed 5 bases, with 16 bases lying between them. There are 15 residues in the CDR3. Germline-derived CDR1 and CDR2 are MNHEY and SVGAGI.

The CDR3 spells CASSLVLREGSGNTIYF. The CDR3 region has the DNA TGTGCCAGCAGCTTAGTATTGCGGGAAGGGAGTGGAAACACCATATATTTT. The chain carries TRBV7-9 and TRBJ1-3; no definite D call. CDR1 and CDR2 from the germline V gene are SEHNR and FQNEAQ (reference sequence). The length of the CDR3 is 17 residues. With 1 base removed from V and 3 bases from J, the gap between germline ends came to 16 bases.

The rearrangement links TRBV7-9 to TRBJ2-1; 9 bases match TRBD1. V lost 4 bases to trimming and J lost 4 bases; unmatched junction nucleotides: 2. The CDR3 has 14 residues. Germline V lookup: CDR1 SEHNR, CDR2 FQNEAQ (reference sequence). In DNA, the CDR3 is TGTGCCAGCAGCTGGACAGGGGAGTACAATGAGCAGTTCTTC. This sequence encodes CASSWTGEYNEQFF.

The chain joins TRBV4-3 to TRBJ2-2, with TRBD2 matching over 10 bases. V shed 0 bases and J 6 bases; nucleotides not matched to a gene: 7. Germline assignment: CDR1 LGHNA and CDR2 YSLEER. The CDR3 totals 17 residues. CDR3 sequence: CASSQDGLAGVSGELFF. CDR3 DNA sequence: TGCGCCAGCAGCCAAGATGGCCTAGCGGGAGTTTCCGGGGAGCTGTTTTTT.

The rearrangement joins TRBV4-3 to TRBJ2-7, with D perhaps matching TRBD1 (6 bases). Germline CDR1 LGHNA, CDR2 YSLEER. With 4 bases removed from V and 3 bases from J, the gap between germline ends came to 13 bases. The CDR3 covers 14 residues. The CDR3 spells CASSPDRTGYEQYF. CDR3 in DNA: TGCGCCAGCAGCCCCGACAGGACGGGCTACGAGCAGTACTTC.

This chain uses TRBV5-1 with TRBJ1-1, with TRBD1 as a possible D gene (5 bases). The length of the CDR3 is 12 residues. CDR1 SGHRS and CDR2 YFSETQ come from the germline V gene. V lost 5 bases and J 3 bases, leaving 8 bases between the germline ends. This CDR3 reads CASRLRDTEAFF. In DNA, the CDR3 is TGCGCCAGCAGGCTCAGGGACACTGAAGCTTTCTTT.

This rearrangement joins TRBV6-6 to TRBJ1-5, with no clear D. This CDR3 is 16 amino acids long. CDR1 is MNHNY and CDR2 is SVGAGI in the germline V gene (reference sequence). Trimming took off 0 bases at V and 7 bases at J, with 16 bases between the two ends. CDR3 DNA: TGTGCCAGCAGTTACTCGACCGAGGGCGGTGGACAGCCCCAGCATTTT. This gives the protein CASSYSTEGGGQPQHF.

The chain recombines TRBV19 with TRBJ2-1, with TRBD1 identical over 9 bases. Unmatched junction bases numbered 13, after V lost 6 bases and J lost 4 bases. This CDR3 has 17 residues. Germline-derived CDR1 and CDR2 are LNHDA and SQIVND (reference sequence). CDR3 sequence (DNA): TGTGCCAGTAGATCCCCGGGACAGGGTTTTATGTACAATGAGCAGTTCTTC. Translation gives CASRSPGQGFMYNEQFF.

The chain recombines TRBV6-5 with TRBJ2-5, with 9 positions matching TRBD1. The CDR3 extends over 15 amino acids. CDR1 and CDR2 from the germline V gene are MNHEY and SVGAGI. V gave up 5 bases and J gave up 3 bases; unmatched junction bases: 7. The CDR3 DNA reads TGTGCCAGCAGTCGACCGGGACAGGGCGAAGAGACCCAGTACTTC. This sequence encodes CASSRPGQGEETQYF.